This TCR beta chain was captured in a study of radiotherapy plus CTLA-4 blockade in lung cancer. This CDR3 comprises 16 residues. Per germline, CDR1 SGHDT and CDR2 YYEEEE. The J segment lost 8 bases and the V segment lost 7 bases, leaving 20 bases of the junction unmatched. Produced via immunoSEQ multiplex PCR; TCRdb's table is partial and in-frame only. This sample has around 85,000 clones; more than 75% occur once, and the top ten carry approximately 1.9%. The chain has TRBV5-6 and TRBJ1-2; TRBD1 agrees at 7 bases. The TCR comes from a human donor with non-small cell lung cancer who had a partial response to radiotherapy plus ipilimumab. Specimen: peripheral blood, collected from a patient treated with radiotherapy plus ipilimumab. The CDR3 nucleotides are TGTGCCAGCGGAAGAATTTCACAGGGACAGCTCGGAGGCTACACCTTC. Translated, it gives CASGRISQGQLGGYTF.